The following is a T cell receptor (beta chain) sequence with its context. This entry is derived from a study of blood T cell repertoires in COVID-19. As for the study in general: There were acute and convalescent COVID-19 samples, and they came from the United States, Italy and Spain. From T cells, B-cell-depleted T cells, or PBMCs came the material, which was cDNA or gDNA.

Authors' analysis steps: The authors estimated nucleated cell counts from reference gene primer amplification. The table came from immunoSEQ multiplex PCR; TCRdb's copy has only in-frame clones and leaves some out. That table supplies the V and J calls and clone size; D and trimming were determined from the DNA. The sample holds approximately 170,000 clones, 70% to 90% seen once. The source material was peripheral blood. This clonotype was obtained from a man aged 60-69 years who had recovered from COVID-19.

CDR3 protein: CASSQGLAGGKETQYF. The CDR3 coding sequence is TGTGCCAGCAGCCAAGGCCTAGCGGGGGGGAAAGAGACCCAGTACTTC. The chain carries TRBV3-1 (or the pseudogene TRBV3-2) and TRBJ2-5; 12 bases match TRBD2. Germline CDR1 and CDR2: LGHDT and YNNKEL (reference sequence). This CDR3 is built from 16 residues. V dropped 1 base and J dropped 3; count of bases not matched to a gene: 3.